This entry lists 15 T cell receptor beta chains sequenced from one sample in a study of blood T cell repertoires in COVID-19. The repertoire was sequenced with immunoSEQ multiplex PCR; TCRdb's copy has only in-frame clones and lacks some. The sample contains under 150,000 clones, more than 70% of which appear only once. The specimen was PBMCs or T cells enriched from blood (not recorded which). The receptors come from a man between 40 and 49 years old with acute COVID-19.

V is TRBV10-3 and J is TRBJ2-5; 7 bases line up with TRBD1. V trimming: 9 bases; J trimming: 3 bases; junction bases outside the gene matches: 7. The germline V gene has CDR1 ENHRY and CDR2 SYGVKD. The length of the CDR3 is 13 residues. The CDR3 DNA is TGTGCCATACAAACCGGGACAGAAGAGACCCAGTACTTC. Protein: CAIQTGTEETQYF.

The rearrangement joins TRBV5-1 to TRBJ1-2; 9 positions match TRBD1. This CDR3 comprises 17 residues. Germline V lookup: CDR1 SGHRS, CDR2 YFSETQ. The junction had 12 bases not matched to a gene; V was cut back by 0 bases and J by 6 bases. Here the CDR3 DNA reads TGCGCCAGCAGCTTGGCCCTTAGTGGGACAGGGAAAAATGGCTACACCTTC. Protein: CASSLALSGTGKNGYTF.

The chain uses TRBV19 and TRBJ2-2, with 9 bases aligning to TRBD2. The junction had 6 bases not matched to a gene; V was cut back by 2 bases and J by 2 bases. From germline, CDR1 is LNHDA and CDR2 SQIVND (reference sequence). CDR3 size: 17 residues. CDR3 region: CASSIRPSGVNTGELFF. In nucleotides, the CDR3 is TGTGCCAGTAGTATAAGGCCTAGCGGGGTCAACACCGGGGAGCTGTTTTTT.

The rearrangement uses TRBV6-2 or TRBV6-3 and TRBJ1-1; 7 bases are a match to TRBD1. The germline CDR1 and CDR2 sequences are MNHEY and SVGEGT. The V segment lost 5 bases and the J segment 4 bases; nucleotides outside the gene matches: 7. This CDR3 spans 14 amino acids. CDR3 nucleotides: TGTGCCAGCAGTCCACAGGGGACCTTCACTGAAGCTTTCTTT. Protein product: CASSPQGTFTEAFF.

This chain joins TRBV18 and TRBJ1-2, with D hard to call. Trimming pared 5 bases from V and 6 bases from J, leaving 10 bases between. CDR3 length: 12 residues. Germline-derived CDR1 and CDR2 are KGHSH and LQKENI. The CDR3 reads CASSSPGNGYTF. CDR3 coding DNA: TGTGCCAGCTCATCCCCGGGGAATGGCTACACCTTC.

V usage is TRBV12-3 or TRBV12-4 and J usage is TRBJ1-2; TRBD1 might be the D (6 bases). Between the trimmed V and J ends, which lost 6 bases and 4 bases, there was a span of 9 bases. This CDR3 contains 12 residues. In DNA form, the CDR3 reads TGTGCCAGCAGGCAGGGGTCCTATGGCTACACCTTC. This translates into CASRQGSYGYTF.

V is TRBV7-9 and J is TRBJ2-3; 9 bases align to TRBD2. Germline CDR1 SEHNR, CDR2 FQNEAQ (reference sequence). The CDR3 consists of 16 residues. After removal of 3 bases from V and 1 base from J, the junction contained 5 bases not matched to a gene. The CDR3 DNA reads as TGTGCCAGCAGCTTGACTATAGCGGGAGGCACAGATACGCAGTATTTT. Encoded protein: CASSLTIAGGTDTQYF.

This clone was found once. The V gene is TRBV4-3, the J gene TRBJ2-3; 8 bases fit TRBD2. CDR3 size: 14 residues. The trim removed 4 bases at V and 3 bases at J, leaving 3 bases unmatched. Per the germline V gene, CDR1 is LGHNA and CDR2 is YSLEER. The CDR3 region is CASSLAGRTDTQYF. The CDR3 nucleotides are TGCGCCAGCAGCCTAGCGGGGAGAACAGATACGCAGTATTTT.

V is TRBV7-9 and J is TRBJ1-1, with a possible D match to TRBD1 (6 bases). The CDR3 is made up of 14 amino acids. Germline V gene sequence: CDR1 SEHNR, CDR2 FQNEAQ (reference sequence). Trimming left V 2 bases short and J 5 bases short, with 12 bases between. CDR3: CASSLSGVRTEAFF. CDR3 DNA: TGTGCCAGCAGCTTATCAGGGGTAAGAACTGAAGCTTTCTTT.

V usage is TRBV7-9 and J usage is TRBJ2-3; the match to TRBD1 covers 10 bases. V lost 3 bases to trimming and J lost 4 bases; unmatched junction nucleotides: 1. The CDR3 totals 14 residues. Germline CDR1 reads SEHNR; CDR2 reads FQNEAQ (reference sequence). This CDR3 is CASSLTGGADTQYF. The CDR3 region has the DNA TGTGCCAGCAGCTTGACAGGGGGCGCAGATACGCAGTATTTT.

The chain has TRBV7-2 and TRBJ2-2; weak D call: TRBD2 (6 bases). The germline CDR1 and CDR2 sequences are SGHTA and FQGNSA. Between the trimmed V and J ends, which lost 5 bases and 3 bases, there was a span of 22 bases. The CDR3 covers 18 residues. The CDR3 here is CASSPGLSESRDTGELFF. The CDR3, as DNA: TGTGCCAGCAGCCCGGGACTGTCGGAATCGAGGGACACCGGGGAGCTGTTTTTT.

This clone came up a few times. The rearrangement uses TRBV4-1 and TRBJ1-1, with 7 nucleotides matching TRBD1. Germline values: CDR1 MGHRA, CDR2 YSYEKL. Germline trimming cut 3 bases from V and 1 base from J; bases unmatched to any gene: 5. This CDR3 has 15 amino acids. CDR3 in amino acids: CASSHRDSANTEAFF. The CDR3 DNA sequence: TGCGCCAGCAGCCACCGGGACAGTGCGAACACTGAAGCTTTCTTT.

The V gene is TRBV19, the J gene TRBJ2-5; 7 bases agree with TRBD1. The V gene end was trimmed by 7 bases and the J gene end by 5 bases; junction bases not matched to a gene: 7. Germline CDR1 is LNHDA and CDR2 is SQIVND (reference sequence). The CDR3 runs 13 residues. The CDR3 spells CASTRQGGETQYF. The DNA of the CDR3 is TGTGCCAGTACCAGACAGGGCGGCGAGACCCAGTACTTC.

CDR3 DNA: TGTGCCAGCAGCCGACAGGGGCAAACCTCTGGAAACACCATATATTTT. Protein product: CASSRQGQTSGNTIYF. The chain recombines TRBV16 with TRBJ1-3; 8 nucleotides agree with TRBD1. CDR3 length: 16 amino acids. Germline lookup yields CDR1 KGHSY and CDR2 FQNENV. Unmatched junction bases numbered 5, after V lost 4 bases and J lost 0 bases.

CDR3 protein: CATSRRDTYEQYF. The CDR3 nucleotides read TGTGCCACCAGTCGCAGGGACACCTACGAGCAGTACTTC. This chain uses TRBV24-1 with TRBJ2-7, with D tentatively TRBD1 (6 bases). This CDR3 contains 13 residues. The V end was cut by 6 bases, the J end by 2 bases, with 10 bases between. CDR1 KGHDR and CDR2 SFDVKD come from the germline V gene.